The TCR beta chain under discussion was sequenced for a study of cytomegalovirus exposure and HLA in healthy donors. PCR employed 60 Vbeta and 13 Jbeta primers. Sequenced by immunoSEQ multiplex PCR; TCRdb stores in-frame clones only, minus some. Among roughly 100,000 clones listed, 65% to 85% were seen once. V dropped 3 bases and J dropped 4; count of bases not matched to a gene: 4. This CDR3 region has 14 residues. In germline, CDR1 is ENHRY, CDR2 SYGVKD. The receptor's source is a man aged 50 to 60 in good health and CMV-seronegative. The V call is TRBV10-3, the J call TRBJ1-1; TRBD1 agrees at 8 bases. The specimen sequenced was PBMCs. CDR3 sequence: CAISDTGGVTEAFF. The DNA of the CDR3 is TGTGCCATCAGTGACACAGGGGGAGTCACTGAAGCTTTCTTT.